This T cell receptor (beta chain) was sequenced in a study of cytomegalovirus exposure and HLA in healthy donors. Study-level results: TCR beta chain V- and J-gene trimming was linked, in a later analysis, to a missense variant in DCLRE1C.

The V gene's germline CDR1 is SGHRS and CDR2 YFSETQ. The CDR3 consists of 17 residues. Trimming shortened V by 0 bases and J by 5 bases, and 21 bases separated the two germline ends. It was with 60 Vbeta and 13 Jbeta primers that the PCR ran. Clones were sequenced by immunoSEQ multiplex PCR, and TCRdb holds only the in-frame ones, with some missing. This sample has roughly 300,000 clones, with more than 80% found just once. Comment on this clone: Its antigen is undetermined.

The TCR originated in a middle-aged man in good health and CMV-seropositive. Source material: PBMCs. The chain joins TRBV5-1 to TRBJ2-7; D call uncertain. The chain's CDR3 is CASSLGFAATFTHEQYF. For the CDR3, the DNA is TGCGCCAGCAGCTTGGGGTTCGCGGCAACTTTTACCCACGAGCAGTACTTC.